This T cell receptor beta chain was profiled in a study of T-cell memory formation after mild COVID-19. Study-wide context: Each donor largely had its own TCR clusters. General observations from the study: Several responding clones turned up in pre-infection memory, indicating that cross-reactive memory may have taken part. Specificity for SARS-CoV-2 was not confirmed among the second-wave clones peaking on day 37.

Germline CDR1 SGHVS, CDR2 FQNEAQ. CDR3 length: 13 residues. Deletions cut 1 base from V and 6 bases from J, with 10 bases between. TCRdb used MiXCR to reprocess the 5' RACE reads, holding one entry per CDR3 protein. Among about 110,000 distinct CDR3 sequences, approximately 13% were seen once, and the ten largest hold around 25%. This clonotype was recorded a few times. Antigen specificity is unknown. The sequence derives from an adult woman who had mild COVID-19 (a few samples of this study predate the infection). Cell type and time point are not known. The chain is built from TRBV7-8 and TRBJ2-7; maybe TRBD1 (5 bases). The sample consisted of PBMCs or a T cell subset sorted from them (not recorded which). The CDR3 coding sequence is TGTGCCAGCAGCTTAGGAGCAGGGTCCGAGCAGTACTTC. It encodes CASSLGAGSEQYF. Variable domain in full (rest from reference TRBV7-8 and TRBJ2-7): GAGVSQSPRYKVAKRGQDVALRCDPISGHVSLFWYQQALGQGPEFLTYFQNEAQLDKSGLPSDRFFAERPEGSVSTLKIQRTQQEDSAVYLCASSLGAGSEQYFGPGTRLTVT.